The text below deals with one T cell receptor beta chain. Germline V gene data show CDR1 as SGHNT and CDR2 as YYREEE (reference sequence). This CDR3 comprises 13 residues. The sample is drawn from a study of monozygotic twins with inflammatory bowel disease. UMIs containing a 6-nucleotide sample barcode were added via template switching. PCR of TCRalpha and TCRbeta cDNA was nested, with two rounds of roughly 16 and 10 cycles. TCRdb reprocessed the 5' RACE reads and reports one entry per CDR3 protein, with no DNA. This listing includes around 140,000 distinct CDR3 sequences. The chain is built from TRBV5-4 and TRBJ2-7. The sequence was collected from a human donor with ulcerative colitis or Crohn's disease, or a healthy co-twin of an affected twin (not recorded which). The sequencing input was blood. The CDR3 spells CASSPTDSYEQYF.